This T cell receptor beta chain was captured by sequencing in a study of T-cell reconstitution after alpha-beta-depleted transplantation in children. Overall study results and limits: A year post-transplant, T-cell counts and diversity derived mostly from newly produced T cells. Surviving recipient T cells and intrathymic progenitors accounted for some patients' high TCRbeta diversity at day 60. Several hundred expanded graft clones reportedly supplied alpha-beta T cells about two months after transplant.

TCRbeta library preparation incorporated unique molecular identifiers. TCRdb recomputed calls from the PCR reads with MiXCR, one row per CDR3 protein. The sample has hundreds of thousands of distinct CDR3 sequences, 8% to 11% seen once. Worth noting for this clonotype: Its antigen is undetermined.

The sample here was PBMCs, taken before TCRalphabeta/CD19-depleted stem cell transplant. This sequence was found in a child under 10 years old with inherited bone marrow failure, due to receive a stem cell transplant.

The CDR3 loop is CASSQEPSTTLGDTQYF. In DNA form, the CDR3 reads TGCGCCAGCAGCCAAGAACCTTCTACGACTTTGGGAGATACGCAGTATTTT. The chain carries TRBV4-3 and TRBJ2-3, with no clear D. V gave up 0 bases and J gave up 5 bases, with 18 bases separating them. Germline V CDR1 and CDR2: LGHNA, YSLEER. The CDR3 sequence is 17 residues long.